Presented here are 13 T cell receptor beta chains from one specimen sequenced in a study of long-term antiretroviral therapy in people with HIV. The immunoSEQ assay was v3.0, run at survey level. Only in-frame clones appear in the TCRdb table, and some are missing; sequencing was by immunoSEQ multiplex PCR. The sample holds about 24,000 clones; 65% to 85% are singletons and the top ten take about 14%. This material consisted of unsorted PBMCs, taken roughly 4.5 years after starting antiretroviral therapy. Source of these receptors: a man under 40 with HIV.

The V gene is TRBV11-2, the J gene TRBJ2-7; D is unclear. The CDR3 has 12 residues. CDR1 is SGHAT, CDR2 FQNNGV, per germline. Trimming removed 5 bases from V and 3 bases from J, with 8 bases in between. For the CDR3, the DNA is TGTGCCAGCAGCCCGCCGGGCTACGAGCAGTACTTC. Translating it yields CASSPPGYEQYF.

The J gene is TRBJ2-2, the V gene TRBV4-3; D may match TRBD1 or TRBD2 (5 bases each). Germline CDR1 is LGHNA and CDR2 is YSLEER. V was pared by 3 bases and J by 5 bases, with 16 bases between. This CDR3 contains 16 residues. CDR3 in amino acids: CASSHPWGWSTGELFF. CDR3 nucleotide sequence: TGCGCCAGCAGCCACCCATGGGGGTGGAGTACCGGGGAGCTGTTTTTT.

The V gene is TRBV9, the J gene TRBJ2-3, with 7 bases identical to TRBD1. The germline V gene encodes CDR1 SGDLS and CDR2 YYNGEE. V gave up 6 bases and J gave up 1 base; unmatched junction bases: 2. The CDR3 runs 13 residues. CDR3 nucleotides: TGTGCCAGCAACAGGGGCGGCACAGATACGCAGTATTTT. Translating it yields CASNRGGTDTQYF.

The J gene is TRBJ2-5, the V gene TRBV5-1; 8 positions match TRBD1. Germline loops: CDR1 SGHRS, CDR2 YFSETQ. This CDR3 is built from 16 residues. The trim removed 4 bases at V and 2 bases at J, leaving 10 bases unmatched. The CDR3 protein is CASSGAGTGVQETQYF. The DNA for the CDR3 is TGCGCCAGCAGCGGGGCCGGGACAGGAGTTCAAGAGACCCAGTACTTC.

In regard to this clone: Mismatch with germline at one junction end may stem from a read error. This rearrangement joins TRBV9 to TRBJ2-1; 7 positions match TRBD2. Germline loops: CDR1 SGDLS, CDR2 YYNGEE. The CDR3 runs to 15 residues. This CDR3 reads CASSASGTPYTEQFF. CDR3 DNA: TGTGCCAGCAGCGCGAGCGGGACTCCGTACACTGAGCAGTTCTTC.

V is TRBV5-1 and J is TRBJ2-7; 11 nucleotides line up with TRBD2. CDR3 length: 15 amino acids. Germline CDR1 SGHRS, CDR2 YFSETQ. Unmatched junction bases numbered 10, after V lost 4 bases and J lost 7 bases. DNA of the CDR3: TGCGCCAGCAGCCCCCCACTAGCGGGAGAAGGAGAGCAGTACTTC. This encodes CASSPPLAGEGEQYF.

This clone has just a few counts. The rearrangement uses TRBV7-9 and TRBJ1-2; a weak D match, TRBD1 (5 bases). Germline V lookup: CDR1 SEHNR, CDR2 FQNEAQ (reference sequence). The length of the CDR3 is 12 residues. V lost 6 bases and J 8 bases, leaving 13 bases between the germline ends. The chain's CDR3 is CASSYGTLGYTF. The CDR3 DNA is TGTGCCAGCAGTTACGGGACGCTGGGCTACACCTTC.

The chain employs TRBV5-1 and TRBJ2-1, with TRBD2 matching 10 bases. The germline gives CDR1 SGHRS, CDR2 YFSETQ. V lost 1 base to trimming and J lost 8 bases; unmatched junction nucleotides: 15. The CDR3 has 18 amino acids. In nucleotides, the CDR3 is TGCGCCAGCAGCTTGCCTAGCGGGGGACCCCGCACGGGCGATGAGCAGTTCTTC. Residues: CASSLPSGGPRTGDEQFF.

The J gene is TRBJ2-1, the V gene TRBV13; 7 bases are a match to TRBD2. This CDR3 spans 15 amino acids. Losses at the gene ends were 0 bases for V and 4 bases for J; bases not matched to a gene: 3. Germline CDR1 and CDR2: PRHDT and FYEKMQ (reference sequence). The CDR3 DNA is TGTGCCAGCAGCTTAGGCGGGAGGCCTTACAATGAGCAGTTCTTC. Its protein product is CASSLGGRPYNEQFF.

The chain employs TRBV27 and TRBJ2-3; TRBD2 is a possible D gene (7 bases). This CDR3 comprises 16 residues. Looked up from germline, CDR1 is MNHEY and CDR2 is SMNVEV (reference sequence). Between the trimmed V and J ends, which lost 4 bases and 3 bases, there was a span of 17 bases. The CDR3 loop is CASSSSLGGRTDTQYF. The CDR3 nucleotides are TGTGCCAGCAGTTCCTCCCTGGGGGGGCGGACAGATACGCAGTATTTT.

CDR3 protein: CASSLVAGDTEAFF. The CDR3 nucleotides read TGTGCCAGCAGCTTAGTGGCAGGGGACACTGAAGCTTTCTTT. The V and J genes are TRBV7-2 and TRBJ1-1; a possible D gene is TRBD1 (6 bases). The germline V gene encodes CDR1 SGHTA and CDR2 FQGNSA. V lost 1 base, J lost 3 bases, and 9 bases lay in between. This CDR3 is 14 amino acids long.

The genes are TRBV25-1 and TRBJ2-7, with D maybe TRBD1 (5 bases). The CDR3 is 14 residues long. CDR1 and CDR2 (germline): MGHDK, SYGVNS. Deletions cut 3 bases from V and 3 bases from J, with 12 bases between. The CDR3 DNA reads as TGTGCCAGCAGTGATGACAGTATTGGCTACGAGCAGTACTTC. It translates to CASSDDSIGYEQYF.

This chain uses TRBV4-1 with TRBJ1-5; 9 bases map to TRBD1. The CDR3 has 15 amino acids. The germline gives CDR1 MGHRA, CDR2 YSYEKL. V lost 3 bases, J lost 4 bases, and 4 bases stayed unmatched. CDR3 DNA sequence: TGCGCCAGCAGCCAGGGGGACAGGGATAATCAGCCCCAGCATTTT. Amino acid sequence: CASSQGDRDNQPQHF.